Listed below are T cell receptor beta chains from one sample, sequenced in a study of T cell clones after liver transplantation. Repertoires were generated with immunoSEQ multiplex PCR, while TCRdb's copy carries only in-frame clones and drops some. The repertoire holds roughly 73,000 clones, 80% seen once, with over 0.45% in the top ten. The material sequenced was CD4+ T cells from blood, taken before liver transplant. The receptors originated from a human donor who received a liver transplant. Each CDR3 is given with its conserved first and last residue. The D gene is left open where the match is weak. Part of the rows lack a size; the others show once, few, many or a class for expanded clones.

CDR3aa: CASSESGVGHNEQFF; CDR3nt: TGCGCCAGCAGTGAGTCGGGGGTTGGACACAATGAGCAGTTCTTC; d_gene: .; v_gene: TRBV10-1; abundance: .; j_gene: TRBJ2-1
CDR3aa: CASSSRQGSPYEQYF; CDR3nt: TGTGCCAGTAGTTCCCGACAGGGGTCCCCCTACGAGCAGTACTTC; d_gene: TRBD1; v_gene: TRBV19; abundance: .; j_gene: TRBJ2-7
CDR3aa: CASSSGISRNYNEQFF; CDR3nt: TGTGCCAGCAGCTCAGGGATATCCCGAAACTACAATGAGCAGTTCTTC; d_gene: .; v_gene: TRBV11-2; abundance: .; j_gene: TRBJ2-1
CDR3aa: CASSQQSTGEETQYF; CDR3nt: TGCGCCAGCAGCCAGCAATCGACAGGGGAAGAGACCCAGTACTTC; d_gene: TRBD1; v_gene: TRBV5-1; abundance: .; j_gene: TRBJ2-5
CDR3aa: CASSQLGLAGTYNEQFF; CDR3nt: TGTGCCAGCTCTCAACTGGGACTAGCGGGAACCTACAATGAGCAGTTCTTC; d_gene: TRBD2; v_gene: TRBV18; abundance: .; j_gene: TRBJ2-1
CDR3aa: CASSLGLAGEKPYEQYF; CDR3nt: TGTGCCAGCAGCTTGGGACTAGCGGGAGAAAAGCCCTACGAGCAGTACTTC; d_gene: TRBD2; v_gene: TRBV7-8; abundance: many; j_gene: TRBJ2-7
CDR3aa: CASSLGLAPANEQFF; CDR3nt: TGTGCCAGCAGCTTAGGACTAGCGCCCGCGAATGAGCAGTTCTTC; d_gene: TRBD2; v_gene: TRBV7-3; abundance: .; j_gene: TRBJ2-1
CDR3aa: CASWDRALNIQYF; CDR3nt: TGTGCCAGTTGGGACAGGGCGTTAAACATTCAGTACTTC; d_gene: TRBD1; v_gene: TRBV6-5; abundance: .; j_gene: TRBJ2-4
CDR3aa: CATSGTSGSTDTQYF; CDR3nt: TGTGCCACCAGCGGGACTAGCGGAAGCACAGATACGCAGTATTTT; d_gene: TRBD2; v_gene: TRBV15; abundance: once; j_gene: TRBJ2-3
CDR3aa: CASSRLANTGELFF; CDR3nt: TGTGCCAGCAGCCGACTAGCGAACACCGGGGAGCTGTTTTTT; d_gene: .; v_gene: TRBV7-9; abundance: few; j_gene: TRBJ2-2
CDR3aa: CASSFASSGANVLTF; CDR3nt: TGTGCCAGCAGCTTTGCCAGCTCTGGGGCCAACGTCCTGACTTTC; d_gene: .; v_gene: TRBV7-9; abundance: .; j_gene: TRBJ2-6
CDR3aa: CASSLSGGSVNGYTF; CDR3nt: TGTGCCAGCAGCTTGTCAGGGGGCTCTGTTAATGGCTACACCTTC; d_gene: TRBD1; v_gene: TRBV5-6; abundance: once; j_gene: TRBJ1-2
CDR3aa: CASSPSLRRTDTQYF; CDR3nt: TGTGCCAGCAGCCCCTCCCTAAGACGGACGGATACGCAGTATTTT; d_gene: .; v_gene: TRBV5-6; abundance: .; j_gene: TRBJ2-3
CDR3aa: CASSIGGGISYEQYF; CDR3nt: TGTGCCAGTAGTATTGGAGGGGGAATCTCCTACGAGCAGTACTTC; d_gene: .; v_gene: TRBV19; abundance: few; j_gene: TRBJ2-7
CDR3aa: CASSLSAGGMNTEAFF; CDR3nt: TGTGCCAGCTCCCTATCAGCAGGGGGGATGAACACTGAAGCTTTCTTT; d_gene: TRBD1; v_gene: TRBV18; abundance: .; j_gene: TRBJ1-1
CDR3aa: CASSDSSISRGQQFF; CDR3nt: TGTGCCAGCAGTGACTCGAGTATTTCGCGGGGCCAGCAGTTCTTC; d_gene: .; v_gene: TRBV6-4; abundance: .; j_gene: TRBJ2-1
CDR3aa: CASSPGQGVIPYNEQFF; CDR3nt: TGTGCCAGCAGCCCGGGACAGGGGGTTATCCCCTACAATGAGCAGTTCTTC; d_gene: TRBD1; v_gene: TRBV11-3; abundance: .; j_gene: TRBJ2-1
CDR3aa: CASSPQQGAVEKLFF; CDR3nt: TGTGCCAGCAGCCCGCAACAGGGGGCGGTTGAAAAACTGTTTTTT; d_gene: TRBD1; v_gene: TRBV7-2; abundance: .; j_gene: TRBJ1-4
CDR3aa: CASSQRGAGANVLTF; CDR3nt: TGCGCCAGCAGCCAACGGGGCGCCGGGGCCAACGTCCTGACTTTC; d_gene: .; v_gene: TRBV5-1; abundance: .; j_gene: TRBJ2-6
CDR3aa: CATSRPNPGTEGNTIYF; CDR3nt: TGTGCCACCAGCAGACCTAACCCCGGGACAGAAGGAAACACCATATATTTT; d_gene: TRBD1; v_gene: TRBV15; abundance: .; j_gene: TRBJ1-3
CDR3aa: CASSPGANEKLFF; CDR3nt: TGTGCCAGCTCACCGGGGGCTAATGAAAAACTGTTTTTT; d_gene: .; v_gene: TRBV18; abundance: .; j_gene: TRBJ1-4
CDR3aa: CASSPLGLAGDTQYF; CDR3nt: TGTGCCAGCAGCCCCCTGGGACTAGCGGGAGACACGCAGTATTTT; d_gene: TRBD2; v_gene: TRBV5-4; abundance: .; j_gene: TRBJ2-3
CDR3aa: CASSAPGTGGNTIYF; CDR3nt: TGTGCCAGCAGTGCCCCCGGGACAGGCGGAAACACCATATATTTT; d_gene: TRBD1; v_gene: TRBV28; abundance: .; j_gene: TRBJ1-3
CDR3aa: CASSVGSSGNTIYF; CDR3nt: TGTGCCAGCAGCGTAGGCAGCTCTGGAAACACCATATATTTT; d_gene: .; v_gene: TRBV9; abundance: .; j_gene: TRBJ1-3
CDR3aa: CASTPFRNTGELFF; CDR3nt: TGTGCCAGCACCCCTTTTAGGAACACCGGGGAGCTGTTTTTT; d_gene: .; v_gene: TRBV7-9; abundance: .; j_gene: TRBJ2-2
CDR3aa: CASSELAGGQPQHF; CDR3nt: TGTGCCAGCAGTGAATTAGCAGGGGGTCAGCCCCAGCATTTT; d_gene: TRBD1; v_gene: TRBV6-1; abundance: .; j_gene: TRBJ1-5
CDR3aa: CASSQDWVYLTYEQYF; CDR3nt: TGCGCCAGCAGCCAAGATTGGGTCTATCTAACCTACGAGCAGTACTTC; d_gene: .; v_gene: TRBV4-1; abundance: .; j_gene: TRBJ2-7
CDR3aa: CASSVKPENFYGYTF; CDR3nt: TGTGCCAGCAGCGTAAAACCGGAGAACTTTTATGGCTACACCTTC; d_gene: .; v_gene: TRBV9; abundance: once; j_gene: TRBJ1-2
CDR3aa: CASSAGQGYQPQHF; CDR3nt: TGTGCCAGTAGTGCAGGACAGGGCTATCAGCCCCAGCATTTT; d_gene: TRBD1; v_gene: TRBV19; abundance: .; j_gene: TRBJ1-5
CDR3aa: CASSSQDRGEQYF; CDR3nt: TGTGCCAGCAGCTCCCAAGACAGGGGCGAGCAGTACTTC; d_gene: TRBD1; v_gene: TRBV7-2; abundance: .; j_gene: TRBJ2-7
CDR3aa: CAWSRDRPYGYTF; CDR3nt: TGTGCCTGGAGTCGGGACAGGCCCTATGGCTACACCTTC; d_gene: TRBD1; v_gene: TRBV30; abundance: .; j_gene: TRBJ1-2
CDR3aa: CASSLQAEAFF; CDR3nt: TGTGCCAGCAGCCTACAGGCTGAAGCTTTCTTT; d_gene: .; v_gene: TRBV28; abundance: .; j_gene: TRBJ1-1
CDR3aa: CSALPWTSESSYNEQFF; CDR3nt: TGCAGCGCTCTACCTTGGACTAGCGAAAGCTCCTACAATGAGCAGTTCTTC; d_gene: TRBD2; v_gene: TRBV29-1; abundance: few; j_gene: TRBJ2-1
CDR3aa: CASFKGGGAGVGEQYF; CDR3nt: TGTGCCAGCTTCAAGGGGGGGGGAGCGGGAGTGGGAGAGCAGTACTTC; d_gene: TRBD2; v_gene: TRBV27; abundance: .; j_gene: TRBJ2-7
CDR3aa: CASGSLGSGANVLTF; CDR3nt: TGTGCCAGCGGATCGCTTGGCTCTGGGGCCAACGTCCTGACTTTC; d_gene: .; v_gene: TRBV6-5; abundance: once; j_gene: TRBJ2-6
CDR3aa: CASQATGFGYTF; CDR3nt: TGTGCCAGCCAGGCCACAGGGTTTGGCTACACCTTC; d_gene: .; v_gene: TRBV28; abundance: .; j_gene: TRBJ1-2
CDR3aa: CASSDRGVQETQYF; CDR3nt: TGTGCCAGCAGCGATCGAGGGGTCCAAGAGACCCAGTACTTC; d_gene: .; v_gene: TRBV5-4; abundance: .; j_gene: TRBJ2-5
CDR3aa: CASSGTDTGELFF; CDR3nt: TGCGCCAGCAGCGGGACAGACACCGGGGAGCTGTTTTTT; d_gene: TRBD1; v_gene: TRBV5-1; abundance: .; j_gene: TRBJ2-2
CDR3aa: CASSPGTGSGNTIYF; CDR3nt: TGCGCCAGCAGTCCCGGGACAGGCTCTGGAAACACCATATATTTT; d_gene: TRBD1; v_gene: TRBV5-1; abundance: .; j_gene: TRBJ1-3
CDR3aa: CASSGLGGLVWDTEAFF; CDR3nt: TGTGCCAGCAGTGGTTTGGGGGGGTTGGTATGGGACACTGAAGCTTTCTTT; d_gene: .; v_gene: TRBV2; abundance: .; j_gene: TRBJ1-1
CDR3aa: CASSVYGGGQETQYF; CDR3nt: TGTGCCAGCAGCGTATACGGGGGTGGACAAGAGACCCAGTACTTC; d_gene: .; v_gene: TRBV28; abundance: .; j_gene: TRBJ2-5
CDR3aa: CASSIRGAGGGTDTQYF; CDR3nt: TGTGCCAGTAGTATAAGGGGAGCGGGAGGAGGCACAGATACGCAGTATTTT; d_gene: TRBD2; v_gene: TRBV19; abundance: .; j_gene: TRBJ2-3
CDR3aa: CASSGTGVYGYTF; CDR3nt: TGTGCCAGCAGCGGGACAGGGGTCTATGGCTACACCTTC; d_gene: TRBD1; v_gene: TRBV2; abundance: few; j_gene: TRBJ1-2
CDR3aa: CASSYDSTDTQYF; CDR3nt: TGTGCCAGCAGTTATGACAGCACAGATACGCAGTATTTT; d_gene: .; v_gene: TRBV6-5; abundance: few; j_gene: TRBJ2-3
CDR3aa: CASSLGGGSSYEQYF; CDR3nt: TGTGCCAGCAGTTTAGGTGGGGGAAGTTCCTACGAGCAGTACTTC; d_gene: .; v_gene: TRBV28; abundance: .; j_gene: TRBJ2-7
CDR3aa: CASSYLAGGKNEQFF; CDR3nt: TGTGCCAGCAGCTACCTAGCGGGAGGGAAGAATGAGCAGTTCTTC; d_gene: TRBD2; v_gene: TRBV11-2; abundance: .; j_gene: TRBJ2-1
CDR3aa: CASSESLAGATSYEQYF; CDR3nt: TGCGCCAGCAGTGAGAGCCTAGCGGGAGCGACTTCCTACGAGCAGTACTTC; d_gene: TRBD2; v_gene: TRBV10-1; abundance: once; j_gene: TRBJ2-7
CDR3aa: CASSFDRGMNTEAFF; CDR3nt: TGTGCCAGCAGCTTTGACAGGGGAATGAACACTGAAGCTTTCTTT; d_gene: TRBD1; v_gene: TRBV7-9; abundance: .; j_gene: TRBJ1-1
CDR3aa: CASSTGQGPETQYF; CDR3nt: TGCGCCAGCAGTACGGGACAGGGTCCCGAGACCCAGTACTTC; d_gene: TRBD1; v_gene: TRBV10-1; abundance: .; j_gene: TRBJ2-5
CDR3aa: CASGHSTELGVSGNTIYF; CDR3nt: TGCGCCAGCGGCCACAGCACCGAACTCGGAGTGTCTGGAAACACCATATATTTT; d_gene: .; v_gene: TRBV4-1; abundance: once; j_gene: TRBJ1-3
CDR3aa: CASSLFLTGRTYNEQFF; CDR3nt: TGCGCCAGCAGCCTATTTCTCACAGGGCGCACCTACAATGAGCAGTTCTTC; d_gene: .; v_gene: TRBV5-1; abundance: .; j_gene: TRBJ2-1
CDR3aa: CASRYSSGANVLTF; CDR3nt: TGTGCCAGCAGGTACAGCTCTGGGGCCAACGTCCTGACTTTC; d_gene: .; v_gene: TRBV2; abundance: .; j_gene: TRBJ2-6
CDR3aa: CASSSPGLAGRAGYNEQFF; CDR3nt: TGTGCCAGCAGTTCCCCGGGACTAGCGGGAAGGGCCGGGTACAATGAGCAGTTCTTC; d_gene: TRBD2; v_gene: TRBV27; abundance: .; j_gene: TRBJ2-1